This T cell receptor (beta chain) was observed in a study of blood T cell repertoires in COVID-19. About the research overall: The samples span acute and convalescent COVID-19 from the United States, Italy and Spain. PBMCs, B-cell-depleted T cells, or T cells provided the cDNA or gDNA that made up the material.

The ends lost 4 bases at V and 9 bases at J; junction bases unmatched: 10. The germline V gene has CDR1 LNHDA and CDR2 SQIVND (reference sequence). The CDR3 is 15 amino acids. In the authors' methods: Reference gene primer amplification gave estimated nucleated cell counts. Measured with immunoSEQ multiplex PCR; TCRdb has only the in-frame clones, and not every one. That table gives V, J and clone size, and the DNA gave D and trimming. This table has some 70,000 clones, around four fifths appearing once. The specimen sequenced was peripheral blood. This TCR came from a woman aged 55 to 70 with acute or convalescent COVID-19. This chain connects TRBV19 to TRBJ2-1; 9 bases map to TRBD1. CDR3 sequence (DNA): TGTGCCAGTAGTACTACAGGGGGCGCAATCACTGAGCAGTTCTTC. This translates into CASSTTGGAITEQFF.